Below are 3 T cell receptor beta chains sequenced from a single sample in a study of Tregs in tolerant kidney transplant recipients (dated by TCRdb to between 2019 and 2020). The library came from the immunoSEQ multiplex PCR assay. Not all clones reach the TCRdb copy of this immuneACCESS table, which keeps in-frame sequences only. Checked studies attribute under half of the gap to unresolved V genes and leave the rest unexplained. The sample table contains about 8,600 clones; only one count was recorded for approximately 43% of them. The ten largest clones take up roughly 5.7% of the sample. Their antigens are not known. Sequencing was carried out using CD4+ T cells from blood cultured with allogeneic cells. The receptor source for this set is a human donor in good health.

V usage is TRBV15 and J usage is TRBJ2-5; the match to TRBD2 covers 10 bases. Germline assignment: CDR1 LNHNV and CDR2 YYDKDF (reference sequence). V shed 0 bases, J shed 5 bases, and the junction held 6 bases outside the gene matches. CDR3 length equals 16 residues. CDR3 sequence: CATSRDRLAGVETQYF. The CDR3 nucleotides are TGTGCCACCAGCAGAGATCGTCTAGCGGGGGTGGAGACCCAGTACTTC.

Concerning this clone itself: At the DNA level, this CDR3 is encoded by other sequences in the same sample as well. V is TRBV6-5 and J is TRBJ2-3; D unclear. Between the trimmed V and J ends, which lost 5 bases and 4 bases, there was a span of 4 bases. The CDR3 consists of 11 residues. Germline CDR1 MNHEY, CDR2 SVGAGI. The CDR3 DNA sequence: TGTGCCAGCAGTAGGGCAGATACGCAGTATTTT. It codes for CASSRADTQYF.

This clone was seen once. The genes are TRBV5-5 and TRBJ1-5, with unresolved D. Per germline, CDR1 SGHKS and CDR2 YYEKEE (reference sequence). V lost 6 bases, J lost 5 bases, and 15 bases lay in between. The CDR3 totals 14 residues. The DNA for the CDR3 is TGTGCCAGCAATCGGAATTGGCCCGATCAGCCCCAGCATTTT. It yields the protein CASNRNWPDQPQHF.